Included here is one TCR beta chain sequence, with context. Authors' methods: Reference gene primers were amplified, and this amplification served to estimate nucleated cell counts. Clones were read by immunoSEQ multiplex PCR, and TCRdb kept only the in-frame ones, dropping some. The V and J calls and clone size come from that table; D and trimming were worked out from the DNA. The sample has 80,000 to 100,000 clones, roughly 96% seen once. The data belong to a study of blood T cell repertoires in COVID-19. Overall study context: Material from acute and convalescent COVID-19 was sourced from the United States, Italy and Spain. Nucleic acid was either cDNA or gDNA, and it came from T cells, B-cell-depleted T cells, or PBMCs.

The CDR3 has 14 amino acids. Trimming removed 3 bases at V and 3 bases at J, with 13 bases between. Germline assignment: CDR1 SGHDT and CDR2 YYEEEE. Sequencing used peripheral blood. The chain couples TRBV5-6 to TRBJ2-7; maybe TRBD1 (5 bases). The clonotype was recovered from a human donor with active COVID-19. The donor label of this sample is uncertain. DNA of the CDR3: TGTGCCAGCAGCTCACGGCCAGGGAACTACGAGCAGTACTTC. Amino acid sequence: CASSSRPGNYEQYF.